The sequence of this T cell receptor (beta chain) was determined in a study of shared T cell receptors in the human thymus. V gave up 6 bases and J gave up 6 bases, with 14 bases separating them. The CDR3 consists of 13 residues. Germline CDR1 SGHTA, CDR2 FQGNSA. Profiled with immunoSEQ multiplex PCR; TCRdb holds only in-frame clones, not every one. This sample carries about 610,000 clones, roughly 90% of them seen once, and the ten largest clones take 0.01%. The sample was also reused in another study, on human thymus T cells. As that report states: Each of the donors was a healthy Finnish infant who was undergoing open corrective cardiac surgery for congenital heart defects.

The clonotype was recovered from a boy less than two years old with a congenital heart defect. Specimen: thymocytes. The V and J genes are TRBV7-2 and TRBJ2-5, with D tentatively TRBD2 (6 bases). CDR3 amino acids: CASSPGGGKTQYF. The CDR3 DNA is TGTGCCAGCAGTCCGGGTGGCGGGAAGACCCAGTACTTC. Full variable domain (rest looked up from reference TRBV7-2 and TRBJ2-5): GAGVSQSPSNKVTEKGKDVELRCDPISGHTALYWYRQSLGQGLEFLIYFQGNSAPDKSGLPSDRFSAERTGGSVSTLTIQRTQQEDSAVYLCASSPGGGKTQYFGPGTRLLVL.